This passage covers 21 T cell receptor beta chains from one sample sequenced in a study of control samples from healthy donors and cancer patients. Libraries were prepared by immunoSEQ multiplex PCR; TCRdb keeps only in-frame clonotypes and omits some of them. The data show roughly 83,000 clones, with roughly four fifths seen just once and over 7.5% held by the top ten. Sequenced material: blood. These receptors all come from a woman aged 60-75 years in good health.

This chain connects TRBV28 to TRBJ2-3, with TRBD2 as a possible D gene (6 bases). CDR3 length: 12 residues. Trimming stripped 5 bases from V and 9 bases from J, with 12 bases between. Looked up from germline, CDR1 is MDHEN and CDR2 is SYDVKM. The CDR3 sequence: CASSTRGLTQYF. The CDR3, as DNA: TGTGCCAGCAGTACCCGGGGGTTGACGCAGTATTTT.

CDR3: CASSFTESTDTQYF. CDR3 in DNA: TGCGCCAGCAGCTTCACCGAAAGCACAGATACGCAGTATTTT. The chain employs TRBV5-1 and TRBJ2-3; the D is unclear. The CDR3 is made up of 14 amino acids. In germline, CDR1 is SGHRS, CDR2 YFSETQ. V shed 2 bases and J shed 0 bases, with 7 bases lying between them. Full variable domain (remainder filled in from reference TRBV5-1 and TRBJ2-3): KAGVTQTPRYLIKTRGQQVTLSCSPISGHRSVSWYQQTPGQGLQFLFEYFSETQRNKGNFPGRFSGRQFSNSRSEMNVSTLELGDSALYLCASSFTESTDTQYFGPGTRLTVL.

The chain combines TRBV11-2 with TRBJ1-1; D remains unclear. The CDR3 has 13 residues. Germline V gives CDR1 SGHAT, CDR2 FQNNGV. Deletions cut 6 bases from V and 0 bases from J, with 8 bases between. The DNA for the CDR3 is TGTGCCAGCAGGATTTCTTTGAACACTGAAGCTTTCTTT. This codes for CASRISLNTEAFF.

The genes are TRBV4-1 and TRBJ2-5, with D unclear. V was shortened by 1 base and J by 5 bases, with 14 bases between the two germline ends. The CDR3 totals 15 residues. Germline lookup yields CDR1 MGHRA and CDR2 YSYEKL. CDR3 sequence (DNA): TGCGCCAGCAGCCAAGTTCCGTCCCCTAGGGAGACCCAGTACTTC. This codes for CASSQVPSPRETQYF.

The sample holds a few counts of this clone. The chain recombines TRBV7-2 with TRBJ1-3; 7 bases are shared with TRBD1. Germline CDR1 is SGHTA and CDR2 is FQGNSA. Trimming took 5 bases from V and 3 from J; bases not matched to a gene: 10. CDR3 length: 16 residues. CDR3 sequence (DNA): TGTGCCAGCAGCCGTCGACAGGGTTCCATTGGAAACACCATATATTTT. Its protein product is CASSRRQGSIGNTIYF.

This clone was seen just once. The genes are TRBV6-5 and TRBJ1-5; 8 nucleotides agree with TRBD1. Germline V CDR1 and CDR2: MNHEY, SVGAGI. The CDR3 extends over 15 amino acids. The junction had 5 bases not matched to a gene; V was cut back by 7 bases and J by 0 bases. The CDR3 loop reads CASITGGISNQPQHF. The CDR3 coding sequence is TGTGCCAGCATTACAGGGGGAATTAGCAATCAGCCCCAGCATTTT.

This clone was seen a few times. CDR3 sequence reads: CSASGPPSGTEQYF. CDR3 DNA sequence: TGCAGTGCTAGTGGCCCTCCGAGCGGGACCGAGCAGTACTTC. J is TRBJ2-7 and V is TRBV20-1; 7 bases map to TRBD2. After removal of 3 bases from V and 6 bases from J, the junction contained 11 bases not matched to a gene. The CDR3 covers 14 residues. Germline V gene lookup returns CDR1 DFQATT and CDR2 SNEGSKA (reference sequence).

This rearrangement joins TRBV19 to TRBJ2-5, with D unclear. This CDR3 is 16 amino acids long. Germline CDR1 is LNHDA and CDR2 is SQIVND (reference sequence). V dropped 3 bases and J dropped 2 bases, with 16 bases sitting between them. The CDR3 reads CASSISGILAQETQYF. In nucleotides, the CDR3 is TGTGCCAGTAGTATCTCGGGTATATTGGCGCAAGAGACCCAGTACTTC. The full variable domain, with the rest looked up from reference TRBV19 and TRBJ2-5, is DGGITQSPKYLFRKEGQNVTLSCEQNLNHDAMYWYRQDPGQGLRLIYYSQIVNDFQKGDIAEGYSVSREKKESFPLTVTSAQKNPTAFYLCASSISGILAQETQYFGPGTRLLVL.

CDR3 in DNA: TGTGCCAGAAGCTTAGTTGGAGGCTTGAACACTGAAGCTTTCTTT. Translated: CARSLVGGLNTEAFF. The chain is built from TRBV7-5 and TRBJ1-1. TRBV7-5 corresponds to a pseudogene. CDR3 length: 15 residues.

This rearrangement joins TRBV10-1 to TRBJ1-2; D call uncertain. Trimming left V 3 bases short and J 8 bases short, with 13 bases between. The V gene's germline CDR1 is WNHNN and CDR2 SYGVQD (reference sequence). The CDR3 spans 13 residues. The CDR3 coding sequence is TGCGCCAGCAGTGATAACAGCGCGGTGGGCTACACCTTC. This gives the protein CASSDNSAVGYTF.

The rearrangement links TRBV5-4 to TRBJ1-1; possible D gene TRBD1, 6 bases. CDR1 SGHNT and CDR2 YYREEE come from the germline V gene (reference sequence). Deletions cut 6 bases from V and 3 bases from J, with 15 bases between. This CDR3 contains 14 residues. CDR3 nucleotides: TGTGCCAGCACCTCCCGGGGGGCAGACACTGAAGCTTTCTTT. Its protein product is CASTSRGADTEAFF. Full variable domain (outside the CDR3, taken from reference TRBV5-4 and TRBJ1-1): ETGVTQSPTHLIKTRGQQVTLRCSSQSGHNTVSWYQQALGQGPQFIFQYYREEENGRGNFPPRFSGLQFPNYSSELNVNALELDDSALYLCASTSRGADTEAFFGQGTRLTVV.

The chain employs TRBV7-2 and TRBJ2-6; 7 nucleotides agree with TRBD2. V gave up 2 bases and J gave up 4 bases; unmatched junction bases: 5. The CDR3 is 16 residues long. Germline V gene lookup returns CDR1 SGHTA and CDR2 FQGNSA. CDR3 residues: CASSLLGGTGANVLTF. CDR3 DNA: TGTGCCAGCAGCTTATTGGGAGGGACCGGGGCCAACGTCCTGACTTTC.

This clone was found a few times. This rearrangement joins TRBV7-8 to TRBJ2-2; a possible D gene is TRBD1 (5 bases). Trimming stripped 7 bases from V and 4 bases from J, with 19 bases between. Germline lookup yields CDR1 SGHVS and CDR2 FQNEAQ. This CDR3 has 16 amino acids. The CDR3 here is CASTESPMGPTGELFF. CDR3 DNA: TGTGCCAGCACCGAAAGCCCAATGGGGCCCACCGGGGAGCTGTTTTTT. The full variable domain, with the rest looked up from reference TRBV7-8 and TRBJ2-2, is GAGVSQSPRYKVAKRGQDVALRCDPISGHVSLFWYQQALGQGPEFLTYFQNEAQLDKSGLPSDRFFAERPEGSVSTLKIQRTQQEDSAVYLCASTESPMGPTGELFFGEGSRLTVL.

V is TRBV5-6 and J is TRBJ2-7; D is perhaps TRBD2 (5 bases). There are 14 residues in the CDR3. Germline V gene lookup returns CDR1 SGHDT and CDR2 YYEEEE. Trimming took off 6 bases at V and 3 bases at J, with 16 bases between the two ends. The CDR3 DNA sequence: TGTGCCAGCAAGGTCAAGCCCGAGGGCTACGAGCAGTACTTC. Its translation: CASKVKPEGYEQYF.

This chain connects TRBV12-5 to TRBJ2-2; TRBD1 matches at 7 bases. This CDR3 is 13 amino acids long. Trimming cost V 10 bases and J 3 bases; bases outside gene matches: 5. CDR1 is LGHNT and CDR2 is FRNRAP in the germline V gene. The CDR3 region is CATRQGYTGELFF. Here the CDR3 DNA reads TGTGCTACCAGACAGGGATACACCGGGGAGCTGTTTTTT.

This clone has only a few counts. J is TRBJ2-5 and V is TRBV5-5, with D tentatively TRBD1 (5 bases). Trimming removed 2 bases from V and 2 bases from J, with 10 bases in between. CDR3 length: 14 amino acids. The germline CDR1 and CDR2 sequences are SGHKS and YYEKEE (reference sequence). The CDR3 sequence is CASSFSQGQETQYF. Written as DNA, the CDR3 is TGTGCCAGCAGCTTTTCCCAGGGTCAAGAGACCCAGTACTTC.

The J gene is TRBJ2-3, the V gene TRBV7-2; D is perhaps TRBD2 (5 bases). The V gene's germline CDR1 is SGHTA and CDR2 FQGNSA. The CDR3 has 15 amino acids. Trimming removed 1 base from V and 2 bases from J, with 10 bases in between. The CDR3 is CASSLERSSTDTQYF. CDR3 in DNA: TGTGCCAGCAGCTTAGAGCGGTCCTCCACAGATACGCAGTATTTT.

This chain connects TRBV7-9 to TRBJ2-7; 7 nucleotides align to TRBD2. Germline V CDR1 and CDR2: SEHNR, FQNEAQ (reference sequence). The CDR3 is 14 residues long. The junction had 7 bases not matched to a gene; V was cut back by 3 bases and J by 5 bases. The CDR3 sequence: CASSFGEGMHEQYF. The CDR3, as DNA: TGTGCCAGCAGCTTTGGGGAGGGCATGCACGAGCAGTACTTC.

The CDR3 DNA follows: TGCGCCAGCAGCTCCTCCTCGGGGTTCAGAAACACCATATATTTT. Its translation: CASSSSSGFRNTIYF. The V call is TRBV5-1, the J call TRBJ1-3; the D is unclear. Germline values: CDR1 SGHRS, CDR2 YFSETQ. The CDR3 spans 15 residues. V lost 3 bases, J lost 5 bases, and 15 bases lay in between.

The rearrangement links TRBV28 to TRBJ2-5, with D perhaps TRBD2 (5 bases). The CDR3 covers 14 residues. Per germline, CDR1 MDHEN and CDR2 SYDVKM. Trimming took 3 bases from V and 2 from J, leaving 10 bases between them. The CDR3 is CASSFPSGQETQYF. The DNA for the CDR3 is TGTGCCAGCAGTTTTCCTTCGGGGCAAGAGACCCAGTACTTC.

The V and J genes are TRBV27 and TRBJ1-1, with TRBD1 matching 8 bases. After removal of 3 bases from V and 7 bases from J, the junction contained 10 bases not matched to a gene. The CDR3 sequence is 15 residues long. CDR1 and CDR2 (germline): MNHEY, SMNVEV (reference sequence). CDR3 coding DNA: TGTGCCAGCAGTTTCGTTTCAGGGGGCTTGGGTGAAGCTTTCTTT. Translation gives CASSFVSGGLGEAFF.